This T cell receptor (beta chain) originates from a study of blood T cell repertoires in COVID-19 (dated by TCRdb to the early 2020s). Study-wide context: Collaborator samples came from the United States, Italy and Spain and covered acute and convalescent phases of COVID-19. The prospective study material was composed of cDNA or gDNA derived from T cells, B-cell-depleted T cells, or PBMCs. Subjects who had been exposed to COVID-19, were actively infected with it, or had recovered from it provided the deeply sampled blood TCRbeta repertoires that made up the dataset. The repertoires were released in a freely available public database intended as a resource for research on the immune response to SARS-CoV-2. Samples were obtained from the ongoing ImmuneRACE study (first 160 participants) and from over 1,000 subjects provided by 6 global collaborators. A de-identified subject ID, COVID-19 status, age in years and sex were almost always included in the sample metadata. Where available, HLA class I and class II types were taken from metadata supplied by the sample provider and were not determined by assay-based typing. Results the study describes overall, beyond this receptor: Clinical and demographic metadata were provided uncurated, with the amount varying by source and participant.

TCRbeta CDR3 regions were amplified from genomic DNA by means of the immunoSEQ Assay, a bias-controlled multiplex PCR. The paper's processing steps were these. The number of nucleated cells in each sample was estimated by amplification of reference gene primers within the assay. To quantify the absolute abundance of each unique TCRbeta CDR3 rearrangement, sequence reads were collapsed and filtered. Productive Simpson clonality was computed per sample as the square root of Simpson's diversity index over productive rearrangements. TCRdb took over this immuneACCESS table, retaining in-frame rearrangements with V and J assigned. Such tables are incomplete; in checked studies, under half of the missing clones stem from an unresolved V gene, and the remainder is unexplained. V, J and clone size are those of that table, while D and trimming were read from the DNA. A total of fewer than 350,000 clones appear in this sample, 65% to 90% of them only once. The biggest ten clones account for around 2.9% of the sample.

Each collaborating institution followed its own protocols to collect whole blood in K2EDTA tubes. For TCRbeta analysis, collaborator samples were shipped as frozen whole blood, as isolated PBMCs, or as DNA extracted from either sample type. Of note for this clone: Its antigen has not been determined. Base-call qualities are not available, and no considerably larger clone is one nucleotide away.

Input material: peripheral blood. The sequence was collected from a woman in her sixties or seventies with active or convalescent COVID-19.

The DNA reads as follows: TGTGCCAGCCGTCCATCGGGACAAAAACATGGCTACACCTTC. Its protein product is CASRPSGQKHGYTF. The sequence joins TRBV6-5 to TRBJ1-2, with a tentative D gene TRBD1 over 6 matching bases. CDR1 and CDR2 (MNHEY, SVGAGI) derive from the germline V gene. V loses 8 bases, J loses 6 bases, and the germline ends lie 19 bases apart. Including cysteine and phenylalanine, the CDR3 has 14 amino acids. The only DNA kept is the CDR3, 42 bases in frame from the first base.